These T cell receptor beta chains were read from a single sample in a study of beta chain features in type 1 diabetes. The repertoire was sequenced with immunoSEQ multiplex PCR; TCRdb's copy has only in-frame clones and lacks some. The sample records about 130,000 clones, approximately 9.2% being singletons. Sample: central memory CD4+ T cells from blood. These TCRs come from a man between 18 and 29 years old in good health. The CDR3 runs from the conserved cysteine through the conserved F or W. D genes are given only for firm matches. For some rows the clone size is stated as once, few or many, or as a class when expanded; others skip it.

d_call j_call clone_size v_call cdr3_aa cdr3_nt
TRBD1 TRBJ2-2 few TRBV7-6 CASSPRQGENTGELFF TGTGCCAGCAGCCCTAGACAGGGGGAGAACACCGGGGAGCTGTTTTTT
TRBD2 TRBJ2-3 . TRBV7-2 CASRKASLRGAGDTQYF TGTGCCAGCAGGAAGGCCTCCTTGCGGGGGGCCGGGGATACGCAGTATTTT
TRBD1 TRBJ1-5 few TRBV7-6 CASSTGTGGIQPQHF TGTGCCAGCAGCACCGGGACAGGGGGAATTCAGCCCCAGCATTTT
TRBD1 TRBJ2-1 . TRBV2 CASRTGDGDEQFF TGTGCCAGCAGGACAGGGGATGGGGATGAGCAGTTCTTC
. TRBJ2-1 . TRBV6-6 CASNGQLYNEQFF TGTGCCAGCAACGGACAGTTATACAATGAGCAGTTCTTC
. TRBJ1-4 . TRBV18 CASSTDLGSSNEKLFF TGTGCCAGCTCTACGGACTTGGGCAGCTCTAATGAAAAACTGTTTTTT
. TRBJ1-3 . TRBV9 CASSVDWGSSGNTIYF TGTGCCAGCAGCGTAGATTGGGGCAGCTCTGGAAACACCATATATTTT
TRBD2 TRBJ2-4 . TRBV7-2 CASSKGLAGPIQYF TGTGCCAGCAGCAAGGGACTAGCGGGACCTATTCAGTACTTC
. TRBJ1-2 . TRBV4-1 CASSQDLVGRAVSYTF TGCGCCAGCAGCCAAGATCTTGTAGGCAGGGCCGTCAGCTACACCTTC
. TRBJ2-3 few TRBV4-3 CASSQPDTTPHF TGCGCCAGCAGCCAACCGGACACAACGCCTCATTTT
. TRBJ1-6 few TRBV4-3 CASSQGGGNSPLHF TGCGCCAGCAGCCAAGGGGGAGGTAATTCACCCCTCCACTTT
TRBD1 TRBJ2-3 many TRBV4-3 CASSIQGSGTDTQYF TGCGCCAGCAGCATACAGGGGTCGGGCACAGATACGCAGTATTTT
TRBD2 TRBJ2-1 few TRBV2 CASSLGGGSYNEQFF TGTGCCAGCAGTCTTGGCGGGGGGTCCTACAATGAGCAGTTCTTC
. TRBJ2-7 many TRBV7-9 CAAGEGGYEQYF TGTGCCGCCGGGGAAGGCGGCTACGAGCAGTACTTC
. TRBJ2-1 . TRBV4-1 CASSQARQNSYNEQFF TGCGCCAGCAGCCAAGCGCGACAGAACTCCTACAATGAGCAGTTCTTC
. TRBJ1-2 few TRBV30 CAWSPQAAWTF TGTGCCTGGAGTCCACAGGCCGCTTGGACCTTC
. TRBJ1-1 few TRBV6-1 CASSEQGYAEAFF TGTGCCAGCAGTGAACAGGGGTACGCTGAAGCTTTCTTT
TRBD2 TRBJ2-1 few TRBV10-3 CAIAKVAGGPHEQFF TGTGCCATCGCGAAGGTAGCGGGGGGGCCCCATGAGCAGTTCTTC
. TRBJ2-3 . TRBV14 CASSQGQGADTQYF TGTGCCAGCAGCCAAGGTCAGGGCGCAGATACGCAGTATTTT
TRBD1 TRBJ2-2 . TRBV19 CASWRGQGFGTGELFF TGTGCCAGTTGGAGAGGACAGGGTTTTGGGACCGGGGAGCTGTTTTTT
. TRBJ1-2 . TRBV5-1 CASSLWGGNYGYTF TGCGCCAGCAGCTTGTGGGGGGGTAACTATGGCTACACCTTC
. TRBJ1-5 few TRBV9 CASSVDPYSNQPQHF TGTGCCAGCAGCGTAGATCCCTATAGCAATCAGCCCCAGCATTTT
. TRBJ2-3 . TRBV11-2 CASSPNRATDTQYF TGTGCCAGCAGCCCAAACAGGGCGACAGATACGCAGTATTTT
. TRBJ2-7 . TRBV19 CASSIRGQGDEQYF TGTGCCAGTAGTATAAGGGGTCAAGGAGACGAGCAGTACTTC